The clone carrying this T cell receptor (beta chain) was detected a few times. The antigen is not known. Every sample yielded at least 6.5 million isolated PBMCs. Losses at the gene ends were 4 bases for V and 4 bases for J; bases not matched to a gene: 8. There are 15 residues in the CDR3. Germline CDR1 is SGHRS and CDR2 is YFSETQ. The second PCR ran about 6 to 12 cycles with a sample-barcoded 5' primer and J-beta primers. TCRdb processed the 5' RACE reads anew with MiXCR; each CDR3 protein has one entry. The sample includes roughly 900,000 distinct CDR3 sequences, under 35% of them seen just once. The data stem from a study of blood T cells in healthy people across ages. Regarding the study as a whole: A greater number of naive CD4+ cells and higher diversity distinguished long-lived donors from aged donors.

Material for sequencing was blood. V is TRBV5-1 and J is TRBJ1-2, with 9 positions matching TRBD1. The TCR sequence derives from a woman of 80 years or more in good health. In DNA, the CDR3 is TGCGCCAGCAGCCCGGGACAGGGTGGGGGCTATGGCTACACCTTC. It encodes CASSPGQGGGYGYTF.